This T cell receptor (beta chain) originates from a study of blood T cell repertoires in COVID-19. Study-level information: The cDNA or gDNA used as material had been derived from T cells, B-cell-depleted T cells, or PBMCs.

Only in-frame clones appear in the TCRdb table, and some are missing; sequencing was by immunoSEQ multiplex PCR. This sample has roughly 240,000 clones; 65% to 90% occur once, and the top ten carry approximately 4.5%. About this clone: Different DNA sequences within this sample yield the same CDR3.

Trimming took 1 base from V and 0 from J, leaving 6 bases between them. The CDR3 spans 14 residues. The germline CDR1 and CDR2 sequences are LGHDT and YNNKEL (reference sequence). The source of this sequence is a woman in her seventies with acute or convalescent COVID-19. V is TRBV3-1 (or the pseudogene TRBV3-2) and J is TRBJ1-1; D unclear. Sequencing used peripheral blood. CDR3 sequence (DNA): TGTGCCAGCAGCCAAGCACAGCTGAACACTGAAGCTTTCTTT. It specifies CASSQAQLNTEAFF.